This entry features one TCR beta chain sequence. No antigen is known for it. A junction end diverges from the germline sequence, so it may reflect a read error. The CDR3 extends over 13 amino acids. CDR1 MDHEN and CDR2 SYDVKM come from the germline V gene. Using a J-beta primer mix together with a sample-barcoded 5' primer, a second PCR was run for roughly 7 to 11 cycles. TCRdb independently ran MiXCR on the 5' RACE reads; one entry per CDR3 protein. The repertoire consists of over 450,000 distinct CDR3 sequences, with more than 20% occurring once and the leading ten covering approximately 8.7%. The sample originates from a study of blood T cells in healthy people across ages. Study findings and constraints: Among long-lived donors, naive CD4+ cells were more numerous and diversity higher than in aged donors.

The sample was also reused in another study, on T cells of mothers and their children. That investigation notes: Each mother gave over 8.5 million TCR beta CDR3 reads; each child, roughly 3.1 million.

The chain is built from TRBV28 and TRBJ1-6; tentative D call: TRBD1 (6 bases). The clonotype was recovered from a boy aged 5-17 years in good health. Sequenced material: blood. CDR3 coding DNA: TGTGCCAGCAGTGTAGACAGGATCCGGCCCAGACTCTTT. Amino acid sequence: CASSVDRIRPRLF. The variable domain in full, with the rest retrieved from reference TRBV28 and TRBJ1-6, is DVKVTQSSRYLVKRTGEKVFLECVQDMDHENMFWYRQDPGLGLRLIYFSYDVKMKEKGDIPEGYSVSREKKERFSLILESASTNQTSMYLCASSVDRIRPRLFGNGTRLTVT.